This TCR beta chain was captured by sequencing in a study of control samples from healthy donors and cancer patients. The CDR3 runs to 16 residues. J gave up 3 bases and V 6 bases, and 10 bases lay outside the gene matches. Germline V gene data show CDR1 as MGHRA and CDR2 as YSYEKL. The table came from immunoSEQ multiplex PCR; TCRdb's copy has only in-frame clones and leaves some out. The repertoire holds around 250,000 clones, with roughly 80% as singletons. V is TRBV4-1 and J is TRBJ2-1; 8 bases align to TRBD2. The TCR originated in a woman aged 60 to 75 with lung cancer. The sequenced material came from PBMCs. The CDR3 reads CASRRDSGSFYNEQFF. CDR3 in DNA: TGCGCCAGCAGACGAGACAGCGGGAGCTTCTACAATGAGCAGTTCTTC.